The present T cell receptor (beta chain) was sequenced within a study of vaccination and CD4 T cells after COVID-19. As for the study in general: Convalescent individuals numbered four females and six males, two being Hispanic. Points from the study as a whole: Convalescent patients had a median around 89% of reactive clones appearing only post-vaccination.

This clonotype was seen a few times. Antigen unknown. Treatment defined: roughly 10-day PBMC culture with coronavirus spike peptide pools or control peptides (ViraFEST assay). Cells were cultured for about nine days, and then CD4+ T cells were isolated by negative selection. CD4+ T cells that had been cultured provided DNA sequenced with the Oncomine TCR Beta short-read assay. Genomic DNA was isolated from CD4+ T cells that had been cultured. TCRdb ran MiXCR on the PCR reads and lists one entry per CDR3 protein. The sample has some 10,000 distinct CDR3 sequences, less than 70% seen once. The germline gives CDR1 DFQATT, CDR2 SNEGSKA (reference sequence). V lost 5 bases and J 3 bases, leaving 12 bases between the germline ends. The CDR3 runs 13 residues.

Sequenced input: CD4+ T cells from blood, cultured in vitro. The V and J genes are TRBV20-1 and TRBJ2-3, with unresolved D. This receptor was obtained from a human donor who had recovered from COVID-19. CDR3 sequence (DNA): TGCAGTGCTTTGGCGTCTGGTACAGATACGCAGTATTTT. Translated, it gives CSALASGTDTQYF.